Each of the 3 T cell receptor beta chains below was sequenced from the same sample in a study of a mutant IDH1 vaccine in newly diagnosed glioma. Documented time point: week 35, safety follow-up. The content of each vaccine dose was 300 ug of mutant IDH1 20-mer peptide, and topical imiquimod accompanied it. Some clones are missing from TCRdb's copy, which holds only in-frame ones; the method was immunoSEQ multiplex PCR. Of around 70,000 clones in the sample, roughly 83% were seen once. These receptors' targets are unknown. This sample comprised PBMCs, obtained from a glioma patient whose treatment included an IDH1 peptide vaccine. The origin of the receptors is a man younger than 30 with glioma.

The rearrangement joins TRBV5-1 to TRBJ1-2; 9 nucleotides agree with TRBD1. V shed 2 bases, J shed 4 bases, and the junction held 15 bases outside the gene matches. CDR3 length: 18 residues. Germline V CDR1 and CDR2: SGHRS, YFSETQ. CDR3 sequence: CASSFPPGQGSYGYGYTF. The CDR3 DNA sequence: TGCGCCAGCAGCTTTCCACCGGGACAGGGATCTTACGGCTATGGCTACACCTTC.

This clone was recorded once. This chain connects TRBV5-8 to TRBJ2-7, with D possibly TRBD2 on 6 matching bases. Germline V gene lookup returns CDR1 SGHTS and CDR2 YDEGEE. V dropped 0 bases and J dropped 4 bases, with 11 bases sitting between them. The CDR3 has 14 residues. Here the CDR3 reads CASSLVGGSYEQYF. In nucleotides, the CDR3 is TGTGCCAGCAGCTTGGTGGGGGGTTCTTACGAGCAGTACTTC.

The chain has TRBV5-1 and TRBJ2-3; 14 bases fit TRBD2. CDR1 and CDR2 (germline): SGHRS, YFSETQ. Losses at the gene ends were 3 bases for V and 7 bases for J; bases not matched to a gene: 7. The CDR3 is 16 amino acids. CDR3 nucleotides: TGCGCCAGCAGCTGGGGGACTAGCGGGAGTGCAAATACGCAGTATTTT. It is translated as CASSWGTSGSANTQYF.